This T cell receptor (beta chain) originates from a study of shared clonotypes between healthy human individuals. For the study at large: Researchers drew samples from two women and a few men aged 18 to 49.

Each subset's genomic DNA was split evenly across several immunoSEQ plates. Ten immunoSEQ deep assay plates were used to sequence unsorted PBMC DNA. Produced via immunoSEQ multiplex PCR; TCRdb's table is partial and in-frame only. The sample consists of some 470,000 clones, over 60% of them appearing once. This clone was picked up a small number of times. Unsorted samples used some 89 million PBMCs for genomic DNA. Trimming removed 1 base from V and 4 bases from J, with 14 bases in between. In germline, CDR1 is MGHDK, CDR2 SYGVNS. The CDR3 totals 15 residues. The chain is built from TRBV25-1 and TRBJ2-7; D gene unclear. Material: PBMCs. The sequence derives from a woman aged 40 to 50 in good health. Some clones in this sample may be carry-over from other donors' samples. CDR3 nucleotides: TGTGCCAGCAGTGAATCTGATCGGCTGGCATACGAGCAGTACTTC. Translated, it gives CASSESDRLAYEQYF.